This TCR beta chain stems from a study of blood T cell repertoires in COVID-19. Study-wide background: The origin of the acute and convalescent COVID-19 samples was the United States, Italy and Spain. T cells, B-cell-depleted T cells, or PBMCs provided the cDNA or gDNA that served as material.

V lost 2 bases, J lost 5 bases, and 10 bases stayed unmatched. From germline, CDR1 is LGHDT and CDR2 YNNKEL (reference sequence). The CDR3 covers 17 residues. Produced via immunoSEQ multiplex PCR; TCRdb's table is partial and in-frame only. The sample yields about 76,000 clones, approximately 80% seen once. V is TRBV3-1 (or the pseudogene TRBV3-2) and J is TRBJ2-5; 11 bases match TRBD2. This clonotype was obtained from a man at least 80 years old with acute or convalescent COVID-19. The sample taken for sequencing was peripheral blood. CDR3 DNA sequence: TGTGCCAGCAGCCAAAGGAGAGCTAGCGGGAGGAGGGAGACCCAGTACTTC. Amino acid sequence: CASSQRRASGRRETQYF.